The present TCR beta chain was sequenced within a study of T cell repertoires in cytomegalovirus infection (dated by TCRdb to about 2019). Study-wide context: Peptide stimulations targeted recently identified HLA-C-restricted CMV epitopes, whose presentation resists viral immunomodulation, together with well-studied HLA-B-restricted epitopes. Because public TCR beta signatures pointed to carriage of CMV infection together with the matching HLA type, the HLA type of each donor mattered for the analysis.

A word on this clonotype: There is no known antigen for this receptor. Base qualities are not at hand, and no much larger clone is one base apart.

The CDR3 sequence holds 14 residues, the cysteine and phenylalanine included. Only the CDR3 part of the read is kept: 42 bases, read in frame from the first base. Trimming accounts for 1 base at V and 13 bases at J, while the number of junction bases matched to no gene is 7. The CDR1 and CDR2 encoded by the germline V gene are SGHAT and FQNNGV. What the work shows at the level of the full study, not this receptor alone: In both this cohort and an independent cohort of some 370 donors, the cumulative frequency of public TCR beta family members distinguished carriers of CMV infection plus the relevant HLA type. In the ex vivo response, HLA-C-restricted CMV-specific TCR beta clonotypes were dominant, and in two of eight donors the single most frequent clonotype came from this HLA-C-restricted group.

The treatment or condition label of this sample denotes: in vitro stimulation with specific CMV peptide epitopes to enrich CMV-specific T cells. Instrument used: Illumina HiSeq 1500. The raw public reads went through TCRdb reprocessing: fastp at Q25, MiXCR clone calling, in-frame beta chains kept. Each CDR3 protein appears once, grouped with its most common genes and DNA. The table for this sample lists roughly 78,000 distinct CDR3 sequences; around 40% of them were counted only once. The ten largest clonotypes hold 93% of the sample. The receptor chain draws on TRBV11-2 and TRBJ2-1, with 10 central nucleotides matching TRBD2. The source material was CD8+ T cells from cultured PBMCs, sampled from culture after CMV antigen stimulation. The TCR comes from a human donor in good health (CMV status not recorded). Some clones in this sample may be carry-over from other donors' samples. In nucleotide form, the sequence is TGTGCCAGCAGCTTAGGCGGACTAGCGGCCCCACAGTTCTTC. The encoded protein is CASSLGGLAAPQFF.